What follows is one TCR beta chain and its context. This sample includes further DNA sequences coding for the same CDR3. V gave up 6 bases and J gave up 5 bases; unmatched junction bases: 4. CDR1 is SNHLY, CDR2 FYNNEI, per germline. This CDR3 is 14 amino acids long. Donors included only healthy HIV-negative adults lacking recent acute infections or vaccinations. These data come from a study of shared clonotypes between healthy human individuals. Deep-level settings were used for running the assay. Produced via immunoSEQ multiplex PCR; TCRdb's table is partial and in-frame only. The sample has millions of clones; approximately 94% are singletons.

Sequencing was carried out using naive CD4+ T cells sorted from blood. Noted subset: CD45RA+ positively selected. This clonotype was obtained from a man between 18 and 29 years old in good health. The chain combines TRBV2 with TRBJ2-1; TRBD1 agrees at 10 bases. The CDR3 DNA reads as TGTGCCAGCAGCCGGGACAGGGGAGACAATGAGCAGTTCTTC. Translation gives CASSRDRGDNEQFF.